The rows below give T cell receptor beta chains drawn from one sample of a study of shared T cell receptors in the human thymus. Sequencing was performed with immunoSEQ multiplex PCR; in TCRdb, only in-frame clones are kept and a portion is missing. The sample lists some 760,000 clones, 70% to 90% occurring once. This same sample was also taken into another study, of human thymus T cells.

The source material was thymocytes. Receptors were obtained from a girl less than two years old with a congenital heart defect. Both conserved end residues are part of each CDR3.

j_call v_call cdr3_aa
TRBJ2-1 TRBV15 CATSDSRFDFYNEQFF
TRBJ2-7 TRBV5-1 CASSFPSGGGALSYEQYF
TRBJ1-1 TRBV5-6 CASSLFTAGDVTEAFF
TRBJ2-7 TRBV15 CATSRGGRGDSAYEQYF
TRBJ2-5 TRBV7-2 CASSLVLAGGQETQYF
TRBJ2-7 TRBV7-9 CASSLTGSSYEQYF
TRBJ1-5 TRBV15 CATSREWAVQGTGVGQPQHF
TRBJ1-2 TRBV6-1 CATKLLTGTNYGYTF
TRBJ2-7 TRBV5-4 CASSRSPQGAPPANEQYF
TRBJ2-7 TRBV13 CASSFSRSYEQYF
TRBJ1-3 TRBV6-5 CASSLAGGGAANTIYF
TRBJ1-4 TRBV6-6 CASSRQGPTNEKLFF
TRBJ1-1 TRBV5-1 CASSFGGLDTEAFF
TRBJ1-5 TRBV6-1 CASSVDRGAINSNQPQHF
TRBJ1-1 TRBV29-1 CSVVGVAGTRSEAFF
TRBJ2-7 TRBV11-2 CASSTTESSYEQYF
TRBJ2-2 TRBV15 CATSSVPTGRTGELFF
TRBJ2-7 TRBV6-5 CASSYELGDRYEQYF
TRBJ2-5 TRBV4-1 CASSQATSAGLQETQYF
TRBJ2-1 TRBV10-2 CASSGDGAPQGPRKQFF
TRBJ2-5 TRBV19 CASRTTFTTGGETQYF
TRBJ2-7 TRBV4-1 CASSQAPSLGQGYYEQYF
TRBJ1-6 TRBV4-1 CASSQGKLRGYPDNSPLHF
TRBJ1-5 TRBV6-6 CASRGGNHQPQHF
TRBJ1-1 TRBV2 CASSDAGMDTEAFF
TRBJ1-1 TRBV14 CASSQAPDILNTEAFF
TRBJ1-6 TRBV6-6 CATNPGQGAHNSPLHF
TRBJ2-3 TRBV7-6 CASSPPLAGGRKGGDTQYF
TRBJ1-2 TRBV2 CASSGRVSNYGYTF
TRBJ1-3 TRBV4-1 CASSQDFPHEAGNTIYF
TRBJ2-7 TRBV4-3 CASSQETGLSSYEQYF
TRBJ1-2 TRBV19 CASSKGTGSNGYGYTF
TRBJ1-4 TRBV15 CATSRDHGRAGEEKLFF
TRBJ1-5 TRBV2 CASGSGIGYSNQPQHF
TRBJ1-6 TRBV2 CASSGTADSYNSPLHF
TRBJ1-1 TRBV19 CASLGHNTEAFF
TRBJ1-2 TRBV7-6 CASSKGNNYGYTF
TRBJ2-4 TRBV27 CASSLSEGLDIQYF
TRBJ1-5 TRBV4-1 CASGGARDADQPQHF
TRBJ1-1 TRBV28 CASSQNNRGYTEAFF
TRBJ1-1 TRBV20-1 CSARGHEAFF
TRBJ2-7 TRBV15 CATSRTDRSLYEQYF
TRBJ2-2 TRBV2 CASSERGPEDTGELFF
TRBJ1-6 TRBV2 CASTKQGAGSPLHF
TRBJ1-1 TRBV6-1 CASRARRNTEAFF
TRBJ1-2 TRBV7-9 CASSSEGLGPNYGYTF
TRBJ2-5 TRBV7-2 CASSLGGGARQETQYF
TRBJ2-5 TRBV21-1 CASSQRGGGTGGSETQYF
TRBJ1-3 TRBV5-1 CASSLDGGRGTIYF
TRBJ2-7 TRBV6-1 CASRRDRGIPYEQYF
TRBJ2-5 TRBV27 CASSLRGNQETQYF
TRBJ2-3 TRBV4-3 CASSQDSGASGGEFADTQYF
TRBJ1-2 TRBV5-4 CASSLHPLQEDYTF
TRBJ1-4 TRBV7-9 CASSSLDRDIRDEKLFF
TRBJ1-2 TRBV6-1 CASSEQVFPSEVDGYTF
TRBJ2-5 TRBV28 CASSPPHRIGETQYF